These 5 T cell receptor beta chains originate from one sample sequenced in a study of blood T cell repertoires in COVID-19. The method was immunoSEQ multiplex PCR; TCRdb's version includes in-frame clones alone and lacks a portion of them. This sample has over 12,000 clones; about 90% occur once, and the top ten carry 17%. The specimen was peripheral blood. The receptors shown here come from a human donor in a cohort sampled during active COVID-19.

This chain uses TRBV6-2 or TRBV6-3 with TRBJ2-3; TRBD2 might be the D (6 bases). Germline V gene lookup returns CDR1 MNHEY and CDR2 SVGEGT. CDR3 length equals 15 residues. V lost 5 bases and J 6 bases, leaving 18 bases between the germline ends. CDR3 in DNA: TGTGCCAGCAGTGCTCAGGGCCTACGGGGGGATACGCAGTATTTT. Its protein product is CASSAQGLRGDTQYF.

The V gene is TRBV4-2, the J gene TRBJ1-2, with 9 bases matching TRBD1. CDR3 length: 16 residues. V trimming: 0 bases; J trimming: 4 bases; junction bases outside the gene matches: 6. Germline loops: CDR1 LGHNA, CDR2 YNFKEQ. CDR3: CASSQDRDRAGYGYTF. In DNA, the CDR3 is TGTGCCAGCAGCCAAGACCGGGACAGGGCGGGCTATGGCTACACCTTC.

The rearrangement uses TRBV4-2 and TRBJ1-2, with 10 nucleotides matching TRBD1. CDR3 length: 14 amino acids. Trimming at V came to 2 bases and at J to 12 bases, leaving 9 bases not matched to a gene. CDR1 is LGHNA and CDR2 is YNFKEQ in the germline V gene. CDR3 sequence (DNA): TGTGCCAGCAGCCAACGGGACAGGGGACCTCCTGACACCTTC. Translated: CASSQRDRGPPDTF.

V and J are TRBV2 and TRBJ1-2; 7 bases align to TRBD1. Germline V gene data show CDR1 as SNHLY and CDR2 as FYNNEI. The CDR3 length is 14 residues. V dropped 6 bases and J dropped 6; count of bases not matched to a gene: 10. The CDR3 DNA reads TGTGCCAGCAGCCCACAACAGGGGATGGATGGCTACACCTTC. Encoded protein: CASSPQQGMDGYTF.

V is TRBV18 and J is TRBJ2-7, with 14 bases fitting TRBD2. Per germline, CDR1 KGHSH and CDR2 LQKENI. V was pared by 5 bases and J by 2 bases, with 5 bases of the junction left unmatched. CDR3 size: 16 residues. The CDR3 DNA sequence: TGTGCCAGCTCAGGACTAGCGGGGGGCGTCCCCTACGAGCAGTACTTC. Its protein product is CASSGLAGGVPYEQYF. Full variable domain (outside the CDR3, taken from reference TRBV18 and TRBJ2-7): NAGVMQNPRHLVRRRGQEARLRCSPMKGHSHVYWYRQLPEEGLKFMVYLQKENIIDESGMPKERFSAEFPKEGPSILRIQQVVRGDSAAYFCASSGLAGGVPYEQYFGPGTRLTVT.